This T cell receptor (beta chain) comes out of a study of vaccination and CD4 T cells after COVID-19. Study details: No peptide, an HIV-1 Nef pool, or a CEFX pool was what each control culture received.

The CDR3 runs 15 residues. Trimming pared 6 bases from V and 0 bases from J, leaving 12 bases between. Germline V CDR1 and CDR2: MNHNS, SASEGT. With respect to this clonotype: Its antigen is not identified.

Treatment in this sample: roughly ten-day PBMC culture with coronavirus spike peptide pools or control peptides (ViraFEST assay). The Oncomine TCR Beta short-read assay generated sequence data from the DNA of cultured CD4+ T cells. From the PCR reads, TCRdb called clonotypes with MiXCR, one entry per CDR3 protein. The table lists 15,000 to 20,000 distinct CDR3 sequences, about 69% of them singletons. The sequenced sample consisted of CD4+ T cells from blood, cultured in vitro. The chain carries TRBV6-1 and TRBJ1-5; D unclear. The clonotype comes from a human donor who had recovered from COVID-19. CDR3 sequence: CASSRTYLSNQPQHF. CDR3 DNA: TGTGCCAGCAGCCGGACCTACCTTAGCAATCAGCCCCAGCATTTT.